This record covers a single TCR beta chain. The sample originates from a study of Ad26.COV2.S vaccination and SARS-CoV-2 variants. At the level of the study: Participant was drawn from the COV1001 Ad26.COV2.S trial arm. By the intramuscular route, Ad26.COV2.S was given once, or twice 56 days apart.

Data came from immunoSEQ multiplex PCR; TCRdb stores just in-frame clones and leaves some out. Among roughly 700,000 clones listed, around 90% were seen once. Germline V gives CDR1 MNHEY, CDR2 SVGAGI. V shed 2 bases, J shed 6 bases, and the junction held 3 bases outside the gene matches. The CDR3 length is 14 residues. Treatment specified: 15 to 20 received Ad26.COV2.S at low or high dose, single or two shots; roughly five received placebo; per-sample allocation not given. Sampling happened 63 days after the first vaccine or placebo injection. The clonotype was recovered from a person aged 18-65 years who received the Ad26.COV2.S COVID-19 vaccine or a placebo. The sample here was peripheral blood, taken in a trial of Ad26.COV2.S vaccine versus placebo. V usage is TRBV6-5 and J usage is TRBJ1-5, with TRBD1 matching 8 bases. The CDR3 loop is CASSYRTGIQPQHF. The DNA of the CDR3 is TGTGCCAGCAGTTACAGGACAGGGATTCAGCCCCAGCATTTT.